Each of the 23 T cell receptor beta chains below was sequenced from the same sample in a study of T cell repertoires in cytomegalovirus infection. No antigen has been identified for these receptors. TCRdb independently ran MiXCR on the reads; one entry per CDR3 protein. Among hundreds of thousands of distinct CDR3 sequences, less than 35% were seen once, and the ten largest hold around 15%. Sequenced material: cultured CD8+ T cells from PBMCs, taken from culture after CMV antigen stimulation. Receptor source: a human donor in good health (CMV status not recorded). Some clones in this sample may be carry-over from other donors' samples.

Comments on this clonotype: A clone one base away is much larger, so this may be a read error. The chain joins TRBV12-3 or TRBV12-4 to TRBJ1-5; D gene uncertain. There are 12 residues in the CDR3. The CDR3 DNA sequence: TGTGCCAGCAGAGTGGACCGTCAGCTCCAGCATTTT. Translating it yields CASRVDRQLQHF.

The sample holds a few counts of this clonotype. The V gene is TRBV20-1, the J gene TRBJ2-3; the D is unclear. Germline V gene sequence: CDR1 DFQATT, CDR2 SNEGSKA (reference sequence). The CDR3 has 14 residues. Between the trimmed V and J ends, which lost 3 bases and 3 bases, there was a span of 13 bases. The CDR3 loop reads CSASGSEGTDTQYF. Here the CDR3 DNA reads TGCAGTGCTAGCGGGTCGGAAGGAACAGATACGCAGTATTTT.

This chain joins TRBV24-1 and TRBJ2-1; D ambiguous. V was clipped by 7 bases and J by 9 bases, with 12 bases between them. Germline V gene sequence: CDR1 KGHDR, CDR2 SFDVKD. The CDR3 is made up of 12 amino acids. The CDR3 loop reads CATSTQSGEQFF. For the CDR3, the DNA is TGTGCCACCAGCACACAGTCGGGTGAGCAGTTCTTC.

As for this clonotype: One end of the junction fails to match germline, which may point to a read error. The chain combines TRBV28 with TRBJ1-1; unclear D gene. This CDR3 is built from 15 residues. Germline values: CDR1 MDHEN, CDR2 SYDVKM. The DNA for the CDR3 is TGTGCCCGCAGTCCCCCGGCGCTCGGTGTCACTGAAGCTTTCTTT. Protein sequence: CARSPPALGVTEAFF.

This chain links TRBV6-1 with TRBJ2-1; no definite D call. Germline CDR1 MNHNS, CDR2 SASEGT. V lost 2 bases and J lost 5, with 16 bases in between. This CDR3 has 16 amino acids. The CDR3 bases are TGTGCCAGCAGTGAACCCAGCAGGTCGATAAACAATGAGCAGTTCTTC. The encoded protein is CASSEPSRSINNEQFF.

Here the CDR3 reads CASSLVLGTETQYF. CDR3 sequence (DNA): TGTGCCAGCAGCTTGGTGTTGGGAACCGAGACCCAGTACTTC. The chain recombines TRBV5-6 with TRBJ2-5; no firm D call. Trimming removed 0 bases from V and 5 bases from J, with 11 bases in between. This CDR3 region has 14 residues. Germline CDR1 is SGHDT and CDR2 is YYEEEE.

This clonotype was picked up a small number of times. This chain joins TRBV4-2 and TRBJ1-5; maybe TRBD1 (5 bases). CDR3 length equals 15 residues. CDR1 and CDR2 (germline): LGHNA, YNFKEQ. V was shortened by 0 bases and J by 7 bases, with 13 bases between the two germline ends. DNA for the CDR3: TGTGCCAGCAGCCAAGAAAGTACGGGGGACCAGCCCCAGCATTTT. This sequence encodes CASSQESTGDQPQHF.

This clonotype was detected only a few times. V gene TRBV6-2 or TRBV6-3 combines with J gene TRBJ1-4, with 7 bases lining up with TRBD1. The V gene end was trimmed by 5 bases and the J gene end by 0 bases; junction bases not matched to a gene: 6. This CDR3 is built from 16 residues. Germline loops: CDR1 MNHEY, CDR2 SVGEGT. The CDR3 sequence: CASSTGDSATNEKLFF. CDR3 in DNA: TGTGCCAGCAGTACAGGGGACAGCGCAACTAATGAAAAACTGTTTTTT.

This clonotype was seen a few times. The chain links TRBV6-2 or TRBV6-3 to TRBJ2-7, with D maybe TRBD1 (7 bases). CDR1 is MNHEY, CDR2 SVGEGT, per germline. This CDR3 has 14 amino acids. Between the trimmed V and J ends, which lost 6 bases and 0 bases, there was a span of 12 bases. CDR3 nucleotide sequence: TGTGCCAGCAGCCGGGGGACAGACTCCTACGAGCAGTACTTC. It encodes CASSRGTDSYEQYF.

This chain connects TRBV27 to TRBJ2-7; D is perhaps TRBD2 (5 bases). V was cut by 2 bases and J by 6 bases, with 11 bases left in between. Germline-derived CDR1 and CDR2 are MNHEY and SMNVEV (reference sequence). This CDR3 contains 13 residues. The CDR3, as DNA: TGTGCCAGCAGTTTAAGGGTGGCGGGCGAGCAGTACGTC. This codes for CASSLRVAGEQYV.

The V gene is TRBV7-9, the J gene TRBJ2-3; TRBD1 or TRBD2 may be the D gene (5 bases each). Germline CDR1 reads SEHNR; CDR2 reads FQNEAQ (reference sequence). This CDR3 contains 14 residues. V dropped 2 bases and J dropped 4 bases, with 10 bases sitting between them. CDR3 coding DNA: TGTGCCAGCAGCTTACCGAGGGGCCCAGATACGCAGTATTTT. It translates to CASSLPRGPDTQYF.

The J gene is TRBJ1-2, the V gene TRBV2; 7 nucleotides line up with TRBD1. Germline assignment: CDR1 SNHLY and CDR2 FYNNEI. The J segment lost 4 bases and the V segment lost 8 bases, leaving 4 bases of the junction unmatched. The CDR3 consists of 12 residues. The CDR3 nucleotides are TGTGCCAGCCGGGACAGCCCCTATGGCTACACCTTC. Amino acid sequence: CASRDSPYGYTF.

This clonotype has a count of ten or more. The DNA of the CDR3 is TGTGCCAGCAGTGAGTGGCTAGCGGGGGGTCAAGAGACCCAGTACTTC. Translation: CASSEWLAGGQETQYF. This rearrangement joins TRBV2 to TRBJ2-5; 11 bases are a match to TRBD2. This CDR3 is 16 amino acids long. Germline values: CDR1 SNHLY, CDR2 FYNNEI. V gave up 3 bases and J gave up 2 bases; unmatched junction bases: 5. Based on the CDR3 plus reference TRBV2 and TRBJ2-5, the full variable domain is EPEVTQTPSHQVTQMGQEVILRCVPISNHLYFYWYRQILGQKVEFLVSFYNNEISEKSEIFDDQFSVERPDGSNFTLKIRSTKLEDSAMYFCASSEWLAGGQETQYFGPGTRLLVL.

At least ten counts were recorded for this clonotype. The chain uses TRBV7-9 and TRBJ1-3; D is ambiguous. Germline V CDR1 and CDR2: SEHNR, FQNEAQ (reference sequence). V lost 8 bases and J lost 4, with 18 bases in between. This CDR3 is built from 15 residues. The CDR3 bases are TGTGCCAGCGATTTTTGGGATGTCTGGGGAAACACCATATATTTT. Translated: CASDFWDVWGNTIYF.

The gene calls are TRBV6-2 or TRBV6-3 and TRBJ2-1; 10 positions match TRBD2. This CDR3 has 17 amino acids. Germline CDR1 is MNHEY and CDR2 is SVGEGT. V dropped 0 bases and J dropped 3; count of bases not matched to a gene: 5. CDR3 in DNA: TGTGCCAGCAGTTACTCTTTAGCGGGGGGAAACTACAATGAGCAGTTCTTC. This translates into CASSYSLAGGNYNEQFF.

Only a few counts were recorded for this clonotype. The chain combines TRBV29-1 with TRBJ1-2; tentatively, D is TRBD1 (5 bases). The CDR3 covers 11 residues. Germline V lookup: CDR1 SQVTM, CDR2 ANQGSEA. V gave up 8 bases and J gave up 4 bases, with 11 bases separating them. The CDR3 sequence: CSLRDGYGYTF. The CDR3 nucleotides read TGCAGCCTCAGGGACGGCTATGGCTACACCTTC.

The chain couples TRBV7-8 to TRBJ1-5; no reliable D call. The CDR3 sequence is 16 residues long. The ends were cut back, 5 bases at V and 5 bases at J, with 19 bases in the middle. The germline V gene has CDR1 SGHVS and CDR2 FQNEAQ. CDR3 residues: CASSPTTPDRDQPQHF. CDR3 DNA: TGTGCCAGCAGCCCTACAACCCCGGACCGTGATCAGCCCCAGCATTTT.

V is TRBV12-3 or TRBV12-4 and J is TRBJ2-3, with 7 bases matching TRBD1. V lost 4 bases and J lost 4; bases outside the gene matches: 5. This CDR3 is 14 amino acids long. In DNA form, the CDR3 reads TGTGCCAGCAGTTCGACAGGGCCCGCAGATACGCAGTATTTT. Translated, it gives CASSSTGPADTQYF.

The chain employs TRBV27 and TRBJ2-1; the match to TRBD2 covers 9 bases. Unmatched junction bases numbered 2, after V lost 11 bases and J lost 0 bases. The CDR3 consists of 13 residues. Germline V CDR1 and CDR2: MNHEY, SMNVEV (reference sequence). CDR3 in DNA: TGTGCCGCGGGAGGGAGCTCCTACAATGAGCAGTTCTTC. It is translated as CAAGGSSYNEQFF.

The chain is built from TRBV10-3 and TRBJ2-2; no firm D call. The CDR3 consists of 12 residues. Deletions cut 7 bases from V and 2 bases from J, with 5 bases between. Germline V CDR1 and CDR2: ENHRY, SYGVKD. DNA for the CDR3: TGTGCCATCATGAGAAACACCGGGGAGCTGTTTTTT. Amino acids: CAIMRNTGELFF.

This clonotype was recorded a few times. The V and J genes are TRBV6-1 and TRBJ1-1, with D maybe TRBD1 (5 bases). V was shortened by 4 bases and J by 4 bases, with 13 bases between the two germline ends. This CDR3 is built from 14 residues. Germline V gives CDR1 MNHNS, CDR2 SASEGT. The CDR3 region has the DNA TGTGCCAGCAGTGGGACACCCAGGGTCACTGAAGCTTTCTTT. It translates to CASSGTPRVTEAFF.

Comments on this clonotype: Germline and junction disagree at one end, which may indicate a read error. V gene TRBV4-1 combines with J gene TRBJ2-7; TRBD2 matches at 9 bases. Germline lookup yields CDR1 MGHRA and CDR2 YSYEKL. This CDR3 contains 16 residues. The CDR3 nucleotides are TGTGCCAGCGCAAGCCCAGAGGCGGGGGGGTTCTACGAGCAGTACTTC. This gives the protein CASASPEAGGFYEQYF.

This clonotype was seen more than once but under ten times. The V and J genes are TRBV19 and TRBJ1-5; the D is unclear. Germline CDR1 reads LNHDA; CDR2 reads SQIVND (reference sequence). The V and J ends lost 3 bases and 0 bases respectively, with 9 bases between them. This CDR3 spans 15 amino acids. The CDR3 protein is CASSMSGNSNQPQHF. CDR3 DNA sequence: TGTGCCAGTAGTATGTCGGGGAATAGCAATCAGCCCCAGCATTTT.